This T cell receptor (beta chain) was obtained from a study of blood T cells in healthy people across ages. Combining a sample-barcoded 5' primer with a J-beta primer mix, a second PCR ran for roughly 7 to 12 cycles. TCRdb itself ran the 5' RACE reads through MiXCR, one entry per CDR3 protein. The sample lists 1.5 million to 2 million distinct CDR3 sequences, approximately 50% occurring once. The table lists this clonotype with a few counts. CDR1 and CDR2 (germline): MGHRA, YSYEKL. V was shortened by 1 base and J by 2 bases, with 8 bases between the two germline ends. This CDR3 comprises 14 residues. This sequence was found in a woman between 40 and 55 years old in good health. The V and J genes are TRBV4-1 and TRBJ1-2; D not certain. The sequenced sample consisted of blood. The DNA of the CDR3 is TGCGCCAGCAGCCAAGGGCCAGTGAACTATGGCTACACCTTC. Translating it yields CASSQGPVNYGYTF.